This T cell receptor (beta chain) comes out of a study of blood T cells in healthy people across ages. Study observations and caveats: Relative to aged donors, long-lived donors carried more naive CD4+ cells and displayed higher diversity.

This CDR3 spans 16 amino acids. From germline, CDR1 is SNHLY and CDR2 FYNNEI. V was trimmed by 2 bases and J by 4 bases, leaving 14 bases between them. With respect to this clonotype: The antigen is undetermined.

It was with a sample-barcoded 5' primer and a J-beta primer mix that a second PCR of about 6 to 12 cycles was run. Each cDNA molecule was tagged by a template-switch adaptor that had 12 random nucleotides. TCRdb reprocessed the 5' RACE reads via MiXCR and lists one record per CDR3 protein. The data hold about 640,000 distinct CDR3 sequences, with around 31% observed a single time. Per sample, a minimum of 6.5 million PBMCs were isolated. Per sample, at least 6 micrograms of total RNA were extracted. This receptor was obtained from an elderly woman in good health. The sample consisted of blood. The chain carries TRBV2 and TRBJ1-4; the D is unclear. The CDR3 loop is CASSELPAENNEKLFF. The DNA of the CDR3 is TGTGCCAGCAGTGAACTACCGGCGGAGAATAATGAAAAACTGTTTTTT.